The present TCR beta chain was sequenced within a study of T cell clonality in common variable immunodeficiency. Assay used: immunoSEQ multiplex PCR; TCRdb lists only in-frame clones, some missing. The sample yields tens of thousands of clones, without any singletons. Study observations and caveats: Reportedly, TCR beta sequences from common variable immunodeficiency showed fewer deletions and N-nucleotide insertions.

V was trimmed by 7 bases and J by 4 bases, leaving 11 bases between them. Germline V gives CDR1 SGHNT, CDR2 YYREEE (reference sequence). This CDR3 is 13 amino acids long. This clone was counted at least ten times. Its antigen is unidentified. The sequence runs out 3 residues before the end of the CDR3; the remainder is reconstructed from the germline J gene. The clonotype comes from a person aged 18 to 69 in good health. The chain combines TRBV5-4 with TRBJ2-2; TRBD2 might be the D (5 bases). Sample: peripheral blood mononuclear cells. The CDR3 region is CASGNRGTGELFF. CDR3 bases read: TGTGCCAGCGGAAATCGGGGCACCGGGGAG.